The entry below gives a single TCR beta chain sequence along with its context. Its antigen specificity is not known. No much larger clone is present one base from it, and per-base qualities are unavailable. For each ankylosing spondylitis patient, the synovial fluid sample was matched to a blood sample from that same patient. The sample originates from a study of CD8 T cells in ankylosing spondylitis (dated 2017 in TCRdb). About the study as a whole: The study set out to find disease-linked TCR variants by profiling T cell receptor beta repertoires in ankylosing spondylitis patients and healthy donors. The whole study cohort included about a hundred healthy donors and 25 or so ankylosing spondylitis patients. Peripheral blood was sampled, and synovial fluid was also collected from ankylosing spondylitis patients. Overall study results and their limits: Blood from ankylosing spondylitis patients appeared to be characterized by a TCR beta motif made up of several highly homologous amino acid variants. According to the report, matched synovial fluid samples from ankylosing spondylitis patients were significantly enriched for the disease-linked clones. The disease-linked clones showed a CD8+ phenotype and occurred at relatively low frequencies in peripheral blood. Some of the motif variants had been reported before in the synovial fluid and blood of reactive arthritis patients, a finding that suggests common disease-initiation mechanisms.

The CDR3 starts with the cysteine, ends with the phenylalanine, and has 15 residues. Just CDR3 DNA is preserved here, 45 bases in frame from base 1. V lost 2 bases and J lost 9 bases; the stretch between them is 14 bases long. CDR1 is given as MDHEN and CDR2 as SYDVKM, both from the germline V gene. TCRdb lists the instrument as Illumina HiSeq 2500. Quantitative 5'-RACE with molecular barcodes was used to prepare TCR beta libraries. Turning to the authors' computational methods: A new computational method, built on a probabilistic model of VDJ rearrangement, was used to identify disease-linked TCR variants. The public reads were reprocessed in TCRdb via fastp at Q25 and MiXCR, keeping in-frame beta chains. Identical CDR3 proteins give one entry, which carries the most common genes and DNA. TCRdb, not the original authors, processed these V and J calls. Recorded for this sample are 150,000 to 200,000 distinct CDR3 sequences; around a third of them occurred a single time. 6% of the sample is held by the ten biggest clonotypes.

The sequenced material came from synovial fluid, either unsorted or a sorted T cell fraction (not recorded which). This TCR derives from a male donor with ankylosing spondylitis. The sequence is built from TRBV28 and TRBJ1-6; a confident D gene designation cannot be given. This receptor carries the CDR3 CASSLGLRLGSPLHF. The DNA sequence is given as TGTGCCAGCAGTTTAGGTCTGAGGTTGGGTTCACCCCTCCACTTT.